A selection of T cell receptor beta chains follows, all from one sample in a study of monozygotic twins with inflammatory bowel disease. TCRdb derives one entry per CDR3 protein from the 5' RACE reads, leaving out DNA. Here the sample table reports around 230,000 distinct CDR3 sequences. The sequenced sample was blood. The source of these receptors is a human donor with ulcerative colitis or Crohn's disease, or a healthy co-twin of an affected twin (not recorded which). Both conserved end residues are part of each CDR3. The order of the fields is V gene, J gene, CDR3 protein.

TRBV5-1	TRBJ2-5	CASSFTGSRETQYF
TRBV5-8	TRBJ1-1	CASSLGGRTEGEAFF
TRBV7-8	TRBJ2-5	CASSIRDGGMGETQYF
TRBV6-2/TRBV6-3	TRBJ1-2	CASSSTPGAASYTF
TRBV3-1	TRBJ1-6	CASGDTKQGSIGNSPLHF
TRBV18	TRBJ2-1	CASSPGTGDYNEQFF
TRBV11-2	TRBJ2-1	CASGLREEQFF
TRBV12-3/TRBV12-4	TRBJ2-5	CASSLSVETQYF
TRBV5-1	TRBJ2-2	CASSARGGSTGELFF
TRBV25-1	TRBJ2-2	CASSGGQTANTGELFF
TRBV7-8	TRBJ2-2	CASSTGQGATGELFF
TRBV6-1	TRBJ1-6	CASSALRAAALHF
TRBV5-1	TRBJ2-6	CASSAGGSGANVLTF
TRBV7-6	TRBJ2-3	CASSRPQGSTDTQYF
TRBV3-1	TRBJ2-3	CASSQGAGADTQYF
TRBV2	TRBJ1-1	CASSLPTEAFF
TRBV7-9	TRBJ2-5	CASSLVSFRETQYF
TRBV2	TRBJ2-5	CASSRDRAGGETQYF
TRBV3-1	TRBJ1-1	CASSLGAEGTEAFF
TRBV7-3	TRBJ2-2	CASSLPGTGELFF
TRBV10-3	TRBJ2-2	CAIGQGAGELFF
TRBV20-1	TRBJ2-3	CSARSPQTDTQYF
TRBV5-1	TRBJ2-7	CASSKGDSPHEQYF
TRBV19	TRBJ2-3	CASSPSGGSSDTQYF
TRBV5-1	TRBJ2-1	CASSLGGAKGYEQFF
TRBV12-3/TRBV12-4	TRBJ2-7	CASSLDGPYEQYF
TRBV27	TRBJ1-2	CASSPKRDYGYTF
TRBV20-1	TRBJ1-2	CSARDWGQGTGYTF
TRBV4-2	TRBJ1-1	CASSPRTGRNTEAFF
TRBV19	TRBJ2-1	CASSTRQSSYNEQFF
TRBV19	TRBJ2-7	CASSLKASYEQYF
TRBV12-3/TRBV12-4	TRBJ2-1	CASSLGGGTYNEQFF
TRBV28	TRBJ1-1	CASRKSTEAFF
TRBV12-3/TRBV12-4	TRBJ1-2	CASSLAHIGYGYTF
TRBV10-2	TRBJ1-2	CASSVLTSRVEGYTF
TRBV19	TRBJ2-5	CASSISSSETQYF
TRBV7-2	TRBJ2-1	CASSPGLAGGGNEQFF
TRBV5-1	TRBJ2-2	CASSLVGLASGELFF
TRBV27	TRBJ2-3	CASSPTADTQYF
TRBV18	TRBJ2-7	CASSRGQGAGEQYF
TRBV2	TRBJ1-1	CASSSGTGGGMDTEAFF
TRBV3-1	TRBJ2-1	CASSHPSGVYNEQFF
TRBV20-1	TRBJ1-1	CSASPGTGLNTEAFF
TRBV4-1	TRBJ2-1	CASSQDHGSSSYNEQFF
TRBV25-1	TRBJ2-5	CASSEEETQYF
TRBV7-2	TRBJ1-3	CASSLVGCGNTIYF
TRBV6-2/TRBV6-3	TRBJ2-7	CASSYWQDHSYEQYF
TRBV6-5	TRBJ1-3	CASSYSGGNTIYF
TRBV20-1	TRBJ1-5	CSARGRINQPQHF
TRBV5-5	TRBJ1-6	CASSSTAFGPGESPLHF
TRBV7-7	TRBJ2-1	CASSLGAPENEQFF
TRBV19	TRBJ1-1	CASRKGGTGSAEAFF
TRBV11-3	TRBJ2-1	CASSTRTGVEQFF
TRBV5-5	TRBJ2-1	CASSLMGSGGGNEQFF